This T cell receptor beta chain was documented in a study of immune heterogeneity within non-small cell lung tumors (dated by TCRdb to between 2018 and 2020). Background on the whole study: By histology, the tumors were a few squamous cell carcinomas, 10 non-squamous carcinomas and 1 tumor not otherwise specified. Transcriptome data were available for just about 40 loci from around twelve patients, whereas TCR repertoire analysis spanned fewer than 65 tumor loci from under 18 patients. For mutant peptides 8 to 11 amino acids long, netMHCpan-3.0 predicted neoantigen binding to the HLA alleles of each patient. To examine intratumoral immune heterogeneity, the study used whole-exome sequencing, RNA-seq and TCR beta repertoire sequencing on multiple spatially distinct regions of each NSCLC tumor.

The germline V gene yields LGHNA for CDR1 and YNFKEQ for CDR2. Trimming at the junction amounts to 4 bases on V and 7 bases on J, and the germline ends lie 10 bases apart. Taken from cysteine to phenylalanine, the CDR3 has 13 residues. The CDR3 DNA has 39 bases and is translated from base 1. Details on this clonotype: Its antigen is currently not known. Base qualities are not recorded, but no much larger clone differs from it by a single base.

Here is what the overall study found, with its caveats: Within a given patient, the same dominant CDR3B clonotypes showed up repeatedly across loci, although different tumor locations also carried unique high-frequency clones. Individual patients mostly had different high-frequency TCR beta clonotypes. A moderate positive correlation (R approximately 0.35), which was statistically significant, linked local T-cell repertoire clonality to local tumor mutational burden.

A multiplex PCR system amplified the TCR beta CDR3 region, with a first 10-cycle round using 32 V-gene forward and 13 J-gene reverse primers. The first PCR round was done with a QIAGEN Multiplex PCR Kit, and the primer sequences were filed in Chinese patent CN105087789A. Illumina universal primers were attached in a second round of PCR run with the Phusion High-Fidelity PCR Kit. The TCR libraries underwent paired-end sequencing with a read length of 151 bp on the Illumina HiSeq X Ten platform. Turning to the authors' computational methods: Reads lacking multiplex PCR primers were removed with Cutadapt, read pairs were merged with PEAR, and CDR3 regions were called with MiXCR default settings. Repertoire diversity used Shannon entropy, and clonality was computed as one minus Shannon entropy divided by ln of productive unique sequence count. A clonotype counted as a dominant or high-frequency T-cell clone when its frequency was 0.5% or higher. The raw public data were reprocessed by TCRdb itself: fastp quality trimming at Q25, MiXCR clonotype calling, in-frame beta chains only. One record per CDR3 amino acid sequence lists the most common genes and DNA. The V and J calls come from TCRdb's annotation, not from the publication. This sample lists 15,000 or so distinct CDR3 sequences; 28% were detected once. Around 5.3% of the sample lies in the top ten.

For the TCR template, genomic DNA was extracted from bulk tumor tissue, and 500 to 600 ng of gDNA was amplified for each sample. During surgery, multiple biopsies were taken from each primary tumor, with sampling sites spaced as far apart as possible within the tumor mass. Patients in the study cohort, which was described as untreated, were newly diagnosed NSCLC cases going through curative surgery. The donors were about 14 patients with newly diagnosed non-small cell lung cancer who were having surgery with curative intent. The resected tumor masses were reviewed by two independent pathologists. Only DNA and RNA samples of high quality went on to sequencing.

This clonotype was obtained from a man between 35 and 55 years old with non-small cell lung cancer. Here the chain combines TRBV4-2 and TRBJ2-2, with the identity of the D gene unclear. Sequencing was carried out using lung tumor tissue. The CDR3 reads CASSPAGGGELFF. The DNA is as follows: TGTGCCAGCAGCCCAGCCGGTGGCGGGGAGCTGTTTTTT.